The 4 T cell receptor beta chains below all came from one sample that was sequenced in a study of blood T cell repertoires in COVID-19. Assay used: immunoSEQ multiplex PCR; TCRdb lists only in-frame clones, some missing. The sample yields 30,000 to 40,000 clones, approximately 86% seen once. The sample was peripheral blood. The source is a woman over 75 with active or convalescent COVID-19.

As concerns this clone: Relative to the germline gene, one junction end is altered; a read error may explain this. The chain recombines TRBV19 with TRBJ2-1; D may be TRBD2 (5 bases). Looked up from germline, CDR1 is LNHDA and CDR2 is SQIVND (reference sequence). The CDR3 runs 15 residues. Here the CDR3 reads CASSPLGLSHNEQFF. For the CDR3, the DNA is TGTGCCAGTAGCCCTCTAGGACTCTCCCACAATGAGCAGTTCTTC. Looking up the rest from reference TRBV19 and TRBJ2-1 gives the full variable domain: DGGITQSPKYLFRKEGQNVTLSCEQNLNHDAMYWYRQDPGQGLRLIYYSQIVNDFQKGDIAEGYSVSREKKESFPLTVTSAQKNPTAFYLCASSPLGLSHNEQFFGPGTRLTVL.

A few counts support this clone. This chain joins TRBV7-3 and TRBJ2-2; maybe TRBD2 (6 bases). The CDR3 contains 16 residues. V lost 1 base and J 4 bases, leaving 13 bases between the germline ends. Germline lookup yields CDR1 SGHTA and CDR2 FQGTGA. CDR3 sequence reads: CASSLIPGAGTGELFF. In DNA form, the CDR3 reads TGTGCCAGCAGCTTAATTCCGGGAGCGGGCACCGGGGAGCTGTTTTTT. The full variable domain, completed using reference TRBV7-3 and TRBJ2-2, is GAGVSQTPSNKVTEKGKYVELRCDPISGHTALYWYRQSLGQGPEFLIYFQGTGAADDSGLPNDRFFAVRPEGSVSTLKIQRTERGDSAVYLCASSLIPGAGTGELFFGEGSRLTVL.

This sequence joins TRBV6-5 and TRBJ1-4; D possibly corresponds to TRBD1 (6 bases). Germline V gene sequence: CDR1 MNHEY, CDR2 SVGAGI. This CDR3 is 15 amino acids long. Trimming pared 6 bases from V and 8 bases from J, leaving 19 bases between. As DNA, the CDR3 is TGTGCCAGCAGCGACTCGGGGGGGGCGGGAGAAAAACTGTTTTTT. It codes for CASSDSGGAGEKLFF.

The J gene is TRBJ2-6, the V gene TRBV2; perhaps TRBD1 as D (6 bases). Germline CDR1 SNHLY, CDR2 FYNNEI. There are 18 residues in the CDR3. The V end lost 8 bases, the J end lost 0 bases, and 20 bases lay between the germline ends. This CDR3 is CASRYRTAAVSGANVLTF. In nucleotides, the CDR3 is TGTGCCAGCCGATATCGGACAGCAGCAGTCTCTGGGGCCAACGTCCTGACTTTC.